Listed below are T cell receptor beta chains from one sample, sequenced in a study of a mutant IDH1 vaccine in newly diagnosed glioma. These TCRs are of unknown antigen specificity. Only in-frame clones appear in the TCRdb table, and some are missing; sequencing was by immunoSEQ multiplex PCR. The sample lists 20,000 to 25,000 clones, about 70% seen once, with approximately 10% in the top ten. This material consisted of peripheral blood mononuclear cells (PBMCs), taken from a glioma patient whose treatment included an IDH1 peptide vaccine. The receptors were sampled from a man aged 18-30 years with glioma. Some clones in this sample may be carry-over from other donors' samples. Both conserved end residues are trimmed from each CDR3. Each record gives: J gene, CDR3 length, V gene, clone size, CDR3 protein. Where a row states a size, it is once, few, many or the class of an expanded clone; other rows omit it.

TRBJ2-7 | 11 | TRBV7-9 | - | ASSLSGVNEQY
TRBJ1-2 | 12 | TRBV9 | - | ASRSGTDIYGYT
TRBJ2-5 | 11 | TRBV7-6 | - | ASSPGGGETQY
TRBJ2-7 | 10 | TRBV2 | few | ASDRSSYEQY
TRBJ1-1 | 13 | TRBV5-4 | - | ASSLGWGLNTEAF
TRBJ2-4 | 14 | TRBV7-9 | few | ASSSGQGLAKNIQY
TRBJ1-2 | 17 | TRBV4-3 | - | ASSQHPTSGRGQDYGYT
TRBJ2-5 | 14 | TRBV18 | - | ASSGGLAGTQETQY
TRBJ1-6 | 13 | TRBV27 | - | ASSLSWAPDSPLH
TRBJ2-7 | 16 | TRBV6-1 | - | ASSEVAILGQGGYEQY
TRBJ1-6 | 12 | TRBV25-1 | - | ASSDGTGVSPLH
TRBJ2-1 | 15 | TRBV27 | few | ASSLWDRAYAYNEQF
TRBJ2-1 | 17 | TRBV30 | - | AWSVRVSGRGSTYNEQF
TRBJ1-2 | 15 | TRBV18 | - | ASSPPSTGTGSGGYT
TRBJ1-1 | 11 | TRBV5-4 | few | ASSLGRNTEAF
TRBJ1-4 | 11 | TRBV27 | few | ASSFLSNEKLF
TRBJ2-7 | 12 | TRBV5-6 | - | ASSYTSGSYEQY
TRBJ2-6 | 15 | TRBV2 | - | ASSTDRRSSGANVLT
TRBJ2-5 | 12 | TRBV7-9 | - | ASSSSTGIGTQY
TRBJ1-2 | 13 | TRBV19 | once | ASSIPGQKNYGYT
TRBJ1-2 | 12 | TRBV5-3 | once | ARSIGRGRNGYT
TRBJ1-6 | 12 | TRBV18 | - | ASSRDRGNSPLH
TRBJ2-5 | 16 | TRBV29-1 | - | SVEGLGLAGGLQETQY
TRBJ2-2 | 14 | TRBV19 | - | ASSIVLIRNTGELF
TRBJ1-2 | 10 | TRBV14 | - | ASSQVKLRPI
TRBJ1-1 | 11 | TRBV18 | few | ASSPYGTGEAF
TRBJ2-7 | 15 | TRBV13 | - | ASSPSLLAGEPHEQY
TRBJ2-4 | 10 | TRBV30 | - | AWSVRLNIQY
TRBJ2-7 | 13 | TRBV6-1 | once | ASSEATGLTYEQY
TRBJ1-2 | 12 | TRBV19 | - | ASKRGQGPYGYT
TRBJ2-7 | 12 | TRBV27 | - | ASSQPGRTYEQY
TRBJ2-2 | 14 | TRBV5-1 | - | ASSFTAGTNTGELF
TRBJ1-5 | 12 | TRBV5-1 | - | ASSPQGNNQPQH
TRBJ2-4 | 14 | TRBV6-6 | - | ASSYDLGQVGNIQY
TRBJ1-4 | 13 | TRBV18 | once | ASSRGQGPNEKLF
TRBJ1-1 | 12 | TRBV7-9 | - | ASSFPGGGTEAF